The next 20 T cell receptor beta chains were all read from a single sample in a study of blood T cells in healthy people across ages. A second PCR of about 7 to 12 cycles used a sample-barcoded 5' primer and a J-beta primer mix. One entry per CDR3 protein results from TCRdb running MiXCR on the 5' RACE reads. This table has some 900,000 distinct CDR3 sequences, 29% appearing once. The specimen was blood. These receptors were taken from a woman of 80 years or more in good health.

The chain recombines TRBV19 with TRBJ2-5; no reliable D call. The CDR3 extends over 16 amino acids. Germline V lookup: CDR1 LNHDA, CDR2 SQIVND (reference sequence). The V and J ends lost 5 bases and 1 base respectively, with 17 bases between them. The CDR3 region is CASSPGRTIFQETQYF. The CDR3 DNA sequence: TGTGCCAGTAGTCCGGGTAGGACGATTTTCCAAGAGACCCAGTACTTC.

In its sample, this clonotype was seen a few times. The gene calls are TRBV27 and TRBJ1-1, with 10 nucleotides matching TRBD1. The germline V gene encodes CDR1 MNHEY and CDR2 SMNVEV (reference sequence). The CDR3 consists of 14 residues. Germline trimming cut 5 bases from V and 5 bases from J; bases unmatched to any gene: 5. CDR3: CASSQGQGFTEAFF. The DNA for the CDR3 is TGTGCCAGCAGTCAGGGACAGGGGTTTACTGAAGCTTTCTTT.

This clonotype was found many times. This rearrangement joins TRBV7-9 to TRBJ2-1, with 8 bases that match TRBD1. The CDR3 totals 16 residues. Looked up from germline, CDR1 is SEHNR and CDR2 is FQNEAQ (reference sequence). The V segment lost 5 bases and the J segment 6 bases; nucleotides outside the gene matches: 12. The CDR3 DNA reads as TGTGCCAGCAGCCAAAAACAGGGGGAACGTGTCAATGAGCAGTTCTTC. This sequence encodes CASSQKQGERVNEQFF.

This clonotype was found many times. J is TRBJ2-5 and V is TRBV12-3 or TRBV12-4; the D is unclear. V was shortened by 5 bases and J by 6 bases, with 10 bases between the two germline ends. The CDR3 spans 12 residues. The CDR3 is CASSDNAKTQYF. In nucleotides, the CDR3 is TGTGCCAGCAGTGACAACGCGAAGACCCAGTACTTC.

This clonotype was recorded many times. The chain is built from TRBV29-1 and TRBJ1-4, with a tentative D call TRBD1 (5 bases). Trimming pared 4 bases from V and 4 bases from J, leaving 10 bases between. There are 13 residues in the CDR3. Germline lookup yields CDR1 SQVTM and CDR2 ANQGSEA. CDR3 in DNA: TGCAGCGTTGTAGACAGCCATAATGAAAAACTGTTTTTT. Translation gives CSVVDSHNEKLFF.

To note about this clonotype: A much larger clone sits a single nucleotide away, making a read error possible. The chain has TRBV20-1 and TRBJ2-1, with 11 positions matching TRBD2. The CDR3 loop spans 16 amino acids. Per the germline V gene, CDR1 is DFQATT and CDR2 is SNEGSKA (reference sequence). V lost 5 bases, J lost 7 bases, and 13 bases stayed unmatched. The CDR3 DNA follows: TGCAGTGCTCTACCCGGGGGTAGCGGGGGGGGAAATGAGCAGTTCTTC. Residues: CSALPGGSGGGNEQFF.

Many counts were recorded for this clonotype. The junction does not match germline at one end; this may be a read error. The genes are TRBV4-1 and TRBJ2-1; 10 nucleotides align to TRBD1. The CDR3 runs to 17 residues. Germline-derived CDR1 and CDR2 are MGHRA and YSYEKL. CDR3 sequence (DNA): TGCGCCAGCAGCCAAGATCTAGTGGGACAGGGGTACATTGAGCAGTTCTTC. It yields the protein CASSQDLVGQGYIEQFF.

To note about this clonotype: Germline is not matched at one junction end, which may reflect a read error. J is TRBJ1-2 and V is TRBV5-1; TRBD1 matches 7 bases. This CDR3 has 14 amino acids. Germline loops: CDR1 SGHRS, CDR2 YFSETQ. CDR3 amino acids: CAGSLGDRRYGYTF. As DNA, the CDR3 is TGCGCCGGCAGCTTGGGGGACAGAAGATATGGCTACACCTTC.

The rearrangement links TRBV6-6 to TRBJ1-2; D perhaps matches TRBD1 (5 bases). Germline CDR1 and CDR2: MNHNY and SVGAGI (reference sequence). The CDR3 loop spans 15 amino acids. The V gene lost 5 bases and the J gene lost 7 bases, with 20 bases spanning the gap. The CDR3 loop is CASSRDVAAGSGYTF. The CDR3 region has the DNA TGTGCCAGCAGTCGAGACGTCGCGGCAGGGTCTGGCTACACCTTC.

In this sample, this clonotype turned up many times. The chain uses TRBV9 and TRBJ1-2; D remains ambiguous. Germline V lookup: CDR1 SGDLS, CDR2 YYNGEE. V was trimmed by 6 bases and J by 2 bases, leaving 17 bases between them. CDR3 length: 15 amino acids. CDR3 in amino acids: CASIPRWQANYGYTF. DNA of the CDR3: TGTGCCAGCATCCCCAGGTGGCAGGCGAACTATGGCTACACCTTC.

This clonotype has at least ten counts. V gene TRBV10-3 combines with J gene TRBJ1-2; TRBD1 matches at 9 bases. The CDR3 covers 14 residues. V shed 1 base, J shed 7 bases, and the junction held 4 bases outside the gene matches. Looked up from germline, CDR1 is ENHRY and CDR2 is SYGVKD. The CDR3 here is CAISELGQGLGYTF. CDR3 DNA: TGTGCCATCAGTGAGTTGGGACAGGGACTTGGCTACACCTTC.

This sequence joins TRBV20-1 and TRBJ1-2; 8 bases fit TRBD1. CDR3 length: 17 residues. Germline assignment: CDR1 DFQATT and CDR2 SNEGSKA (reference sequence). Trimming removed 2 bases from V and 5 bases from J; junction bases left unmatched: 16. DNA of the CDR3: TGCAGTGCTAGACCCTCCCCGGGACAGGAGTTGAAATATGGCTACACCTTC. This gives the protein CSARPSPGQELKYGYTF.

This clonotype was observed a single time. The chain recombines TRBV7-2 with TRBJ2-7; TRBD2 matches 13 bases. The J call may be faulty, since TRBJ2-5 better matches the DNA end. This CDR3 spans 16 amino acids. Germline lookup yields CDR1 SGHTA and CDR2 FQGNSA. The CDR3 DNA sequence: TGTGCCAGCAGCTTACGGACTAGCGGGAGATGGGAGACCCAGTACTTC. As protein: CASSLRTSGRWETQYF.

This clonotype was picked up a small number of times. This chain connects TRBV7-8 to TRBJ1-1; maybe TRBD1 (5 bases). The CDR3 totals 14 residues. The V gene's germline CDR1 is SGHVS and CDR2 FQNEAQ. Between the trimmed V and J ends, which lost 3 bases and 5 bases, there was a span of 13 bases. The CDR3 DNA follows: TGTGCCAGCAGCTTGGGGGACGGGGGAACTGAAGCTTTCTTT. It is translated as CASSLGDGGTEAFF.

CDR3 nucleotide sequence: TGTGCCAGCAGCCAAGATGTAAGGGGTTCTGGAAACACCATATATTTT. Its protein is CASSQDVRGSGNTIYF. The gene calls are TRBV4-2 and TRBJ1-3; weak D call: TRBD1 (5 bases). From germline, CDR1 is LGHNA and CDR2 YNFKEQ. The CDR3 spans 16 residues. Trimming left V 0 bases short and J 1 base short, with 10 bases between.

This clonotype turned up a few times. The J gene is TRBJ1-2, the V gene TRBV6-5; unclear D gene. There are 13 residues in the CDR3. Germline V CDR1 and CDR2: MNHEY, SVGAGI. Deletions cut 7 bases from V and 7 bases from J, with 16 bases between. The CDR3 sequence is CASTMDPISGYTF. For the CDR3, the DNA is TGTGCCAGCACGATGGACCCGATTTCTGGCTACACCTTC.

The J gene is TRBJ2-3, the V gene TRBV12-3 or TRBV12-4; 7 bases are shared with TRBD1. J lost 6 bases, V lost 6 bases, and 9 bases had no gene match. The CDR3 loop spans 14 amino acids. The CDR3 DNA sequence: TGTGCCAGCAGGGGGACAGTGAGCTCGGATACGCAGTATTTT. Its translation: CASRGTVSSDTQYF.

The chain recombines TRBV7-2 with TRBJ1-2, with D possibly TRBD1 on 5 matching bases. Germline V CDR1 and CDR2: SGHTA, FQGNSA. Trimming took 5 bases from V and 7 from J, leaving 14 bases between them. The CDR3 covers 13 residues. In nucleotides, the CDR3 is TGTGCCAGCAGCAGATACGGGGGTCCTGGCTACACCTTC. Amino acids: CASSRYGGPGYTF.

Ten or more counts support this clonotype. This chain joins TRBV7-9 and TRBJ1-2; a weak D match, TRBD1 (6 bases). The CDR3 extends over 14 amino acids. Germline lookup yields CDR1 SEHNR and CDR2 FQNEAQ (reference sequence). V was trimmed by 1 base and J by 6 bases, leaving 12 bases between them. The CDR3 here is CASSLGVTGNGYTF. The CDR3 DNA reads as TGTGCCAGCAGCTTAGGTGTCACAGGGAATGGCTACACCTTC. The variable domain in full, completed from reference TRBV7-9 and TRBJ1-2, reads DTGVSQNPRHKITKRGQNVTFRCDPISEHNRLYWYRQTLGQGPEFLTYFQNEAQLEKSRLLSDRFSAERPKGSFSTLEIQRTEQGDSAMYLCASSLGVTGNGYTFGSGTRLTVV.

The table lists this clonotype with many counts. The chain joins TRBV7-2 to TRBJ2-3; tentatively, D is TRBD2 (6 bases). The CDR3 has 18 residues. In germline, CDR1 is SGHTA, CDR2 FQGNSA. V lost 0 bases, J lost 0 bases, and 16 bases lay in between. The CDR3 protein is CASSLAYLAGGSTDTQYF. As DNA, the CDR3 is TGTGCCAGCAGCTTAGCTTATCTAGCTGGAGGGAGCACAGATACGCAGTATTTT.